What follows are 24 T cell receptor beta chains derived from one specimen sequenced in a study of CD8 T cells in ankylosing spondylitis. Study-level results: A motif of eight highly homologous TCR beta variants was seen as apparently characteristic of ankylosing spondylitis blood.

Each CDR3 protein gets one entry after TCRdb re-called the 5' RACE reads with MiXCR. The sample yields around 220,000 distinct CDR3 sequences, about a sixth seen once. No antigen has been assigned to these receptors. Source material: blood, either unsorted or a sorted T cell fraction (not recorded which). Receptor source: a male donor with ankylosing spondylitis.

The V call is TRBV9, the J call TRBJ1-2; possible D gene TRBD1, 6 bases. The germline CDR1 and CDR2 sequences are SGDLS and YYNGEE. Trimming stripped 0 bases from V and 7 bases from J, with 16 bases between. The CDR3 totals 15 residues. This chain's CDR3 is CASSVDVLGGGGYTF. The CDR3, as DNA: TGTGCCAGCAGCGTAGATGTTTTAGGGGGAGGTGGCTACACCTTC.

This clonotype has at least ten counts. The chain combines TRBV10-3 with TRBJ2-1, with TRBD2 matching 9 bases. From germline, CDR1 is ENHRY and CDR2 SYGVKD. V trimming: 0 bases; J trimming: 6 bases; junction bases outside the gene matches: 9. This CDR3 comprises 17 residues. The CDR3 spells CAISESASLAGINEQFF. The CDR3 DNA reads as TGTGCCATCAGTGAGTCTGCTTCCCTAGCGGGGATCAATGAGCAGTTCTTC.

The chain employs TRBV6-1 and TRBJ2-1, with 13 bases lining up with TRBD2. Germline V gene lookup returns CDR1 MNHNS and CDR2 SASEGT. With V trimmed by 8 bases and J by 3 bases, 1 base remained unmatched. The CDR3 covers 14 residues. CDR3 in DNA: TGTGCCAGCGGGACTAGCGGGGACTACAATGAGCAGTTCTTC. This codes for CASGTSGDYNEQFF.

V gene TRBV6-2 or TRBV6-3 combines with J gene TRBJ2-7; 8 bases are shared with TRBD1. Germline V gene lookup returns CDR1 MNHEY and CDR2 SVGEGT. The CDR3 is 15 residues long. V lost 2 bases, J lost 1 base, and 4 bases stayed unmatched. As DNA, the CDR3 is TGTGCCAGCAGTTACCCTTGGACAGGGTCCTACGAGCAGTACTTC. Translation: CASSYPWTGSYEQYF.

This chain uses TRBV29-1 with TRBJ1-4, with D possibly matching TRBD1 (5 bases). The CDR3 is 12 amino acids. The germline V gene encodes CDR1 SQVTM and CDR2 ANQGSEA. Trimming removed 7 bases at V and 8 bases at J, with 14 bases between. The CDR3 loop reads CSAREGPEKLFF. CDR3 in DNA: TGCAGCGCGAGGGAGGGACCCGAAAAACTGTTTTTT.

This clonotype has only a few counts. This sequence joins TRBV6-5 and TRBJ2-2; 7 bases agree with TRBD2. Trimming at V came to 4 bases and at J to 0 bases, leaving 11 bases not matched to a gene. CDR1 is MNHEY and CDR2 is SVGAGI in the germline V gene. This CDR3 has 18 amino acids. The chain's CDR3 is CASSSRGSSGANTGELFF. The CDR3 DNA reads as TGTGCCAGCAGTTCTCGTGGATCTAGCGGAGCGAACACCGGGGAGCTGTTTTTT.

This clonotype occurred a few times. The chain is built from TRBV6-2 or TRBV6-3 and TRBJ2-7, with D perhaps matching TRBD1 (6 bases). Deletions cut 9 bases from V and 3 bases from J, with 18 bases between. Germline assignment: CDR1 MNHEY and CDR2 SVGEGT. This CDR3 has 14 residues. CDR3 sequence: CASPGQNLNYEQYF. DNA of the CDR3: TGTGCCAGTCCGGGACAAAATTTGAACTACGAGCAGTACTTC.

The DNA for the CDR3 is TGCGCCAGCAGCCCGCCGAGAACCTACAATGAGCAGTTCTTC. This sequence encodes CASSPPRTYNEQFF. V gene TRBV4-1 combines with J gene TRBJ2-1; D not certain. CDR3 length: 14 amino acids. The germline CDR1 and CDR2 sequences are MGHRA and YSYEKL. V was clipped by 4 bases and J by 2 bases, with 9 bases between them.

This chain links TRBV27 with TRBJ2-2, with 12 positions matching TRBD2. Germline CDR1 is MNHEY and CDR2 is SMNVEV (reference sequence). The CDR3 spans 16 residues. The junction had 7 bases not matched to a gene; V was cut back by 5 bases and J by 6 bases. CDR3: CASSPPTSGSSGELFF. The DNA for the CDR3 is TGTGCCAGCAGTCCCCCGACTAGCGGGAGCTCCGGGGAGCTGTTTTTT.

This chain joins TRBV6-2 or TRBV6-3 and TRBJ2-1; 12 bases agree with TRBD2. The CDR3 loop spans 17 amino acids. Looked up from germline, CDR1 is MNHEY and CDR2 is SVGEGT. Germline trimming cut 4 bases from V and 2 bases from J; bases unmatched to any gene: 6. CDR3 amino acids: CASSSRTSGTPYNEQFF. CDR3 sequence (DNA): TGTGCCAGCAGTTCGCGGACTAGCGGGACCCCCTACAATGAGCAGTTCTTC.

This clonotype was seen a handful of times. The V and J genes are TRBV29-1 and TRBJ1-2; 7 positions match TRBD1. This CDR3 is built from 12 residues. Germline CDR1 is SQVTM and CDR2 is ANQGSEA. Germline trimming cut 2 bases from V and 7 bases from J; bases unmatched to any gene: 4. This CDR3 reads CSVEQGDFGYTF. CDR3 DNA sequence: TGCAGCGTTGAACAGGGGGATTTTGGCTACACCTTC.

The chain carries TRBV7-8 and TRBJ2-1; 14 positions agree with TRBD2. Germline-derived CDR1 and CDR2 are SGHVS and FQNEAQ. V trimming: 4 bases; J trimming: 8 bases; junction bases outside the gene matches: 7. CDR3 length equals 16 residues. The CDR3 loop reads CASSSRLAGGTDEQFF. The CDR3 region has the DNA TGTGCCAGCAGCTCACGACTAGCGGGAGGGACCGATGAGCAGTTCTTC.

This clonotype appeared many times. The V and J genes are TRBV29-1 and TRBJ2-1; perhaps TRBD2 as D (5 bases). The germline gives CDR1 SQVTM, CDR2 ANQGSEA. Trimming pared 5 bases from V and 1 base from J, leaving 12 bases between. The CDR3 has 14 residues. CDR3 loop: CSVRLLKSYNEQFF. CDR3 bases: TGCAGCGTTAGACTACTCAAATCCTACAATGAGCAGTTCTTC.

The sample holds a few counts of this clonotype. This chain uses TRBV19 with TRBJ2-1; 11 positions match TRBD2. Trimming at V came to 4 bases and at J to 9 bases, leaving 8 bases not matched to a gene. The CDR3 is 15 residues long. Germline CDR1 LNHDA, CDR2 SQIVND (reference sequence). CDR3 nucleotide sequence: TGTGCCAGTAGTAGACCGGGACTAGCGGCTATTGAGCAGTTCTTC. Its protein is CASSRPGLAAIEQFF.

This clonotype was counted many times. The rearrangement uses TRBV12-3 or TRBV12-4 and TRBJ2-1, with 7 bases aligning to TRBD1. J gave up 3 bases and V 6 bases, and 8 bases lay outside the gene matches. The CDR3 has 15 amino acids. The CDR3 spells CASSLTGNYYNEQFF. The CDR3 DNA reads TGTGCCAGCAGCCTGACAGGGAACTACTACAATGAGCAGTTCTTC.

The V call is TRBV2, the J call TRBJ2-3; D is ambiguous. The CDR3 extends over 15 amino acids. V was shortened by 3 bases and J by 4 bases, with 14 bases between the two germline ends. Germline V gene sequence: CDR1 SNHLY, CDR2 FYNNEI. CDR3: CASSDNHYRPDTQYF. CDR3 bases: TGTGCCAGCAGTGACAACCACTACCGACCAGATACGCAGTATTTT.

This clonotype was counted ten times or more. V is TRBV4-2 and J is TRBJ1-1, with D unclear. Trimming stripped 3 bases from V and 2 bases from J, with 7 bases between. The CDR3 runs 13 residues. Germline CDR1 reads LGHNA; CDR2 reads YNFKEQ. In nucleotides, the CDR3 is TGTGCCAGCAGCCAGTACCTTAACACTGAAGCTTTCTTT. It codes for CASSQYLNTEAFF.

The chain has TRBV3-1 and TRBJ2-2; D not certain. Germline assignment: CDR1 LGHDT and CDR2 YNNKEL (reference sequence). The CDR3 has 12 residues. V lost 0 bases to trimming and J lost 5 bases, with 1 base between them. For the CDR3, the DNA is TGTGCCAGCAGCCAAGAAACCGGGGAGCTGTTTTTT. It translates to CASSQETGELFF.

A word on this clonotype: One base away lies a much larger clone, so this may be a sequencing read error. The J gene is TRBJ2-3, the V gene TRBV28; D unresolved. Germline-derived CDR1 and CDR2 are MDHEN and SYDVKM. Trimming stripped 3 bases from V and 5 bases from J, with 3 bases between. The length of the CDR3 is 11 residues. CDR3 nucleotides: TGTGCCAGCAGTTTTGAAGATACGCAGTATTTT. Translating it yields CASSFEDTQYF.

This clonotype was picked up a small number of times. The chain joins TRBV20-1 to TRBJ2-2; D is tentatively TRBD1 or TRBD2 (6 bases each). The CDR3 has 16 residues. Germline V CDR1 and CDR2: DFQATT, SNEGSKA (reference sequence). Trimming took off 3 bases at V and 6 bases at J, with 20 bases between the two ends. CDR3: CSASFQRWGASGELFF. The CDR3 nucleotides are TGCAGTGCTAGTTTTCAACGGTGGGGGGCATCCGGGGAGCTGTTTTTT.

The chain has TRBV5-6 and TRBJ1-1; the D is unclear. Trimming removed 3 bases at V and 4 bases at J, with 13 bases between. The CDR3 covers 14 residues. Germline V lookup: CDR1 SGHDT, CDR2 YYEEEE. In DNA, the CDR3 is TGTGCCAGCAGCTACCGGAGTTCCCTCACTGAAGCTTTCTTT. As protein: CASSYRSSLTEAFF.

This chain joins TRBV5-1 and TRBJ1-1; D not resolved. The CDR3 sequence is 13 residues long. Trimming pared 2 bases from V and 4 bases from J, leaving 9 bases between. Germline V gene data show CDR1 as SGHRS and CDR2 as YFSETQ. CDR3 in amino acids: CASSFQALTEAFF. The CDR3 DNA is TGCGCCAGCAGCTTTCAGGCGCTCACTGAAGCTTTCTTT.

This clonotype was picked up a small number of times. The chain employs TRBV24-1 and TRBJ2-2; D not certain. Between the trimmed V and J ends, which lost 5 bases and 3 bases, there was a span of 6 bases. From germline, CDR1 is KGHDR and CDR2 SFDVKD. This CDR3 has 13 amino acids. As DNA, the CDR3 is TGTGCCACCAGTGGCAGCCACACCGGGGAGCTGTTTTTT. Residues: CATSGSHTGELFF.

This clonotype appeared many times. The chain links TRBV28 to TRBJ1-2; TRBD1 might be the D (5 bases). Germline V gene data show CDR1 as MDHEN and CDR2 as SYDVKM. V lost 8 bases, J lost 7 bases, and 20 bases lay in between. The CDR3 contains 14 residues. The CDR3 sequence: CASRPAGTESGYTF. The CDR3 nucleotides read TGTGCCAGCCGTCCCGCGGGGACTGAGAGTGGCTACACCTTC.